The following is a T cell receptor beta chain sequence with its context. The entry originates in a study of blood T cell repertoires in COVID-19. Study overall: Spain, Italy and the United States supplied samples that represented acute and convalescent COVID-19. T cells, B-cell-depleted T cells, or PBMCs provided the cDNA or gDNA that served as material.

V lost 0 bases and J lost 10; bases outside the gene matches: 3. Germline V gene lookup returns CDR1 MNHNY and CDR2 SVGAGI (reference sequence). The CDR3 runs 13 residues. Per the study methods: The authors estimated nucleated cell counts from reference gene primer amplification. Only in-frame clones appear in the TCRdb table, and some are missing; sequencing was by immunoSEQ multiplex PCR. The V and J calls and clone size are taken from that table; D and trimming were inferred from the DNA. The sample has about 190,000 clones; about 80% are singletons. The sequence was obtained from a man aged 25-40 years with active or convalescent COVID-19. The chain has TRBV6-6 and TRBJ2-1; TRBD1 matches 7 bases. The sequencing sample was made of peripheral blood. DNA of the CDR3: TGTGCCAGCAGTTACTCCTCGGGACAGGAGCAGTTCTTC. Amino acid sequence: CASSYSSGQEQFF.